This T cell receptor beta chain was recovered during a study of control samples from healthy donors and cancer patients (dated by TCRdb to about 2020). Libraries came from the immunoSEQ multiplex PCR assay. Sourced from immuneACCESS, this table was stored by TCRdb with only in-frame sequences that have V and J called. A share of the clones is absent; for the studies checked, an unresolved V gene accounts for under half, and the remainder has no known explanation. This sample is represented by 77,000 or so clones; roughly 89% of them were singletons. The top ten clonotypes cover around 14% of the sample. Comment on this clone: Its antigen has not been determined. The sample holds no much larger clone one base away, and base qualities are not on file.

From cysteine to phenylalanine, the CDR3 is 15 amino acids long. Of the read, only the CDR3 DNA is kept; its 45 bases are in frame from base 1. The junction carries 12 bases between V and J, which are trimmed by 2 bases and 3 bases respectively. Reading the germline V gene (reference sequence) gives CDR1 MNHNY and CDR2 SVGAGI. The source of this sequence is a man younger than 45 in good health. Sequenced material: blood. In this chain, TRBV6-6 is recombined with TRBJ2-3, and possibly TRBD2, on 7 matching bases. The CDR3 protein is CASSYGGASTDTQYF. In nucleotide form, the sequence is TGTGCCAGCAGTTACGGGGGGGCCTCGACAGATACGCAGTATTTT.